This T cell receptor (beta chain) was documented in a study of blood T cells in healthy people across ages. Donors were healthy Caucasian individuals from Russia aged roughly 6 to 90. Every participating donor contributed around 9.5 milliliters of peripheral blood through a draw. Germline V CDR1 and CDR2: SGHTA, FQGNSA. V shed 5 bases and J shed 0 bases, with 16 bases lying between them. The CDR3 is 17 amino acids. This clonotype was counted many times. For the second PCR, which ran for about 7 to 11 cycles, a sample-barcoded 5' primer and a J-beta primer mix were used. TCRdb called the 5' RACE reads again in MiXCR, with one record for every CDR3 protein. Here the sample spans some 1.5 million distinct CDR3 sequences, roughly 27% being singletons.

Input material: blood. This clonotype was sampled from a woman aged 25-40 years in good health. The chain links TRBV7-2 to TRBJ1-4, with a weak D call TRBD1 (6 bases). This CDR3 reads CASSAAVGAATNEKLFF. CDR3 bases: TGTGCCAGCAGCGCGGCGGTGGGGGCTGCAACTAATGAAAAACTGTTTTTT.